The 29 T cell receptor beta chains below all came from one sample that was sequenced in a study of shared clonotypes between healthy human individuals. Sequenced by immunoSEQ multiplex PCR; TCRdb stores in-frame clones only, minus some. The table shows approximately 2,000,000 clones, with 85% to 95% occurring only once. Material for sequencing was naive CD4+ T cells from PBMCs. Subset: CD45RA+ positively selected. The receptors shown here come from a man younger than 35 in good health. Some clones in this sample may be carry-over from other donors' samples.

This rearrangement joins TRBV6-5 to TRBJ2-5, with a possible D match to TRBD1 (6 bases). Germline V gives CDR1 MNHEY, CDR2 SVGAGI. The CDR3 contains 15 residues. V was clipped by 5 bases and J by 2 bases, with 15 bases between them. For the CDR3, the DNA is TGTGCCAGCAGTCCCTGGACAGTTGCACAAGAGACCCAGTACTTC. Amino acids: CASSPWTVAQETQYF.

This clone was seen only a few times. V gene TRBV25-1 combines with J gene TRBJ2-4, with D possibly TRBD1 on 6 matching bases. Germline V gene data show CDR1 as MGHDK and CDR2 as SYGVNS. V was cut by 1 base and J by 1 base, with 8 bases left in between. The CDR3 length is 15 residues. CDR3 region: CASSELGAAKNIQYF. CDR3 DNA sequence: TGTGCCAGCAGTGAATTGGGGGCGGCCAAAAACATTCAGTACTTC.

This rearrangement joins TRBV5-1 to TRBJ2-4, with D possibly matching TRBD2 (6 bases). Germline-derived CDR1 and CDR2 are SGHRS and YFSETQ. V was shortened by 6 bases and J by 10 bases, with 23 bases between the two germline ends. This CDR3 region has 15 residues. Here the CDR3 DNA reads TGCGCCAGCAACAACGGGGTGGACGGGAGAAGTATTCAGTACTTC. Residues: CASNNGVDGRSIQYF.

The J gene is TRBJ2-7, the V gene TRBV5-5; tentative D call: TRBD1 (6 bases). CDR1 SGHKS and CDR2 YYEKEE come from the germline V gene (reference sequence). The V end lost 2 bases, the J end lost 2 bases, and 11 bases lay between the germline ends. The CDR3 extends over 14 amino acids. The CDR3, as DNA: TGTGCCAGCAGCTTAGTTACAGGGCCCTACGAGCAGTACTTC. This encodes CASSLVTGPYEQYF.

The chain joins TRBV5-4 to TRBJ1-1; the match to TRBD1 covers 7 bases. The junction had 6 bases not matched to a gene; V was cut back by 7 bases and J by 9 bases. The germline CDR1 and CDR2 sequences are SGHNT and YYREEE (reference sequence). This CDR3 region has 11 residues. The DNA for the CDR3 is TGTGCCAGCTACCGAGGGGGCAAAGCTTTCTTT. Translating gives CASYRGGKAFF. The complete variable domain, with remaining parts taken from reference TRBV5-4 and TRBJ1-1, reads ETGVTQSPTHLIKTRGQQVTLRCSSQSGHNTVSWYQQALGQGPQFIFQYYREEENGRGNFPPRFSGLQFPNYSSELNVNALELDDSALYLCASYRGGKAFFGQGTRLTVV.

This chain joins TRBV4-2 and TRBJ2-1; unclear D gene. Trimming stripped 0 bases from V and 2 bases from J, with 8 bases between. This CDR3 comprises 15 residues. Germline CDR1 LGHNA, CDR2 YNFKEQ. CDR3 coding DNA: TGTGCCAGCAGCCAAGAATGGAGCCCCTACAATGAGCAGTTCTTC. The encoded protein is CASSQEWSPYNEQFF.

This chain joins TRBV10-1 and TRBJ2-1, with D tentatively TRBD2 (5 bases). The CDR3 consists of 19 residues. Germline CDR1 reads WNHNN; CDR2 reads SYGVQD (reference sequence). V was cut by 7 bases and J by 14 bases, with 39 bases left in between. The CDR3 loop is CASTQLGLAWSLNSLVKFF. As DNA, the CDR3 is TGCGCCAGCACCCAGTTAGGGCTAGCCTGGTCGTTGAATAGTCTCGTGAAGTTCTTC.

The sample holds a few counts of this clone. The chain links TRBV5-1 to TRBJ1-1; D remains ambiguous. Germline V gives CDR1 SGHRS, CDR2 YFSETQ. V was pared by 6 bases and J by 4 bases, with 13 bases between. The CDR3 has 13 residues. The CDR3 nucleotides are TGCGCCAGCATTGACATTCTGGGCACTGAAGCTTTCTTT. It encodes CASIDILGTEAFF.

As for this clone: The same CDR3 is also encoded by other DNA sequences in this sample. The chain couples TRBV28 to TRBJ2-7; TRBD2 is a possible D gene (6 bases). This CDR3 spans 15 amino acids. The V end lost 6 bases, the J end lost 0 bases, and 15 bases lay between the germline ends. CDR1 is MDHEN, CDR2 SYDVKM, per germline. The chain's CDR3 is CASSLGGASSYEQYF. For the CDR3, the DNA is TGTGCCAGCAGCCTCGGCGGGGCAAGCTCCTACGAGCAGTACTTC.

The V call is TRBV6-5, the J call TRBJ1-2; the D gene is possibly TRBD1 (5 bases). V lost 6 bases to trimming and J lost 3 bases, with 14 bases between them. This CDR3 comprises 14 residues. Germline CDR1 is MNHEY and CDR2 is SVGAGI. The CDR3 loop reads CASRPTGADYGYTF. DNA for the CDR3: TGTGCCAGCAGACCGACCGGGGCCGACTATGGCTACACCTTC.

The chain couples TRBV28 to TRBJ2-1, with 10 bases that match TRBD2. This CDR3 contains 19 residues. Germline V gene data show CDR1 as MDHEN and CDR2 as SYDVKM. V lost 2 bases, J lost 0 bases, and 10 bases stayed unmatched. The CDR3, as DNA: TGTGCCAGCAGTTTAGTCCTAGCGGGAGATAAAGACTCCTACAATGAGCAGTTCTTC. This codes for CASSLVLAGDKDSYNEQFF.

The chain joins TRBV6-1 to TRBJ2-7; D possibly corresponds to TRBD2 (6 bases). Germline loops: CDR1 MNHNS, CDR2 SASEGT. The CDR3 extends over 15 amino acids. Trimming took 0 bases from V and 3 from J, leaving 12 bases between them. The CDR3 nucleotides are TGTGCCAGCAGTGAAGCGCCAGGCGGGGTCTACGAGCAGTACTTC. Protein sequence: CASSEAPGGVYEQYF.

J is TRBJ2-3 and V is TRBV6-5, with D maybe TRBD2 (6 bases). Trimming took off 4 bases at V and 3 bases at J, with 17 bases between the two ends. The length of the CDR3 is 16 residues. The V gene's germline CDR1 is MNHEY and CDR2 SVGAGI. The CDR3 nucleotides read TGTGCCAGCAGTTCCGTTTCGGGGGAGGTTACAGATACGCAGTATTTT. Amino acid sequence: CASSSVSGEVTDTQYF.

This clone was detected once. The V and J genes are TRBV15 and TRBJ2-1; possibly TRBD1 or TRBD2 for D (6 bases each). The CDR3 covers 16 residues. Trimming removed 5 bases at V and 8 bases at J, with 22 bases between. Per the germline V gene, CDR1 is LNHNV and CDR2 is YYDKDF (reference sequence). DNA for the CDR3: TGTGCCACCAGCGGGGGCATTCCGGGAGCTAGCCATGAGCAGTTCTTC. It yields the protein CATSGGIPGASHEQFF. The complete variable domain, with remaining parts taken from reference TRBV15 and TRBJ2-1, reads DAMVIQNPRYQVTQFGKPVTLSCSQTLNHNVMYWYQQKSSQAPKLLFHYYDKDFNNEADTPDNFQSRRPNTSFCFLDIRSPGLGDTAMYLCATSGGIPGASHEQFFGPGTRLTVL.

Only one count was recorded for this clone. V gene TRBV10-3 combines with J gene TRBJ2-3; 8 bases line up with TRBD2. Germline CDR1 is ENHRY and CDR2 is SYGVKD. This CDR3 spans 14 amino acids. V trimming: 9 bases; J trimming: 0 bases; junction bases outside the gene matches: 5. The CDR3 spells CAMRTSLSTDTQYF. For the CDR3, the DNA is TGTGCCATGAGGACTAGCCTGAGCACAGATACGCAGTATTTT.

This sequence joins TRBV4-3 and TRBJ2-3; D possibly corresponds to TRBD1 (5 bases). V gave up 3 bases and J gave up 4 bases, with 17 bases separating them. CDR3 length equals 16 residues. Looked up from germline, CDR1 is LGHNA and CDR2 is YSLEER. CDR3 DNA: TGCGCCAGCAGCCAGGGGCCGTCTATAGTCCCAGATACGCAGTATTTT. Amino acid sequence: CASSQGPSIVPDTQYF.

Remarks on this clone: Distinct nucleotide sequences in the sample also encode this CDR3. CDR3 protein: CASTWGGSSYNEQFF. CDR3 nucleotide sequence: TGCGCCAGCACCTGGGGGGGTAGCTCCTACAATGAGCAGTTCTTC. The chain couples TRBV5-1 to TRBJ2-1; 7 nucleotides align to TRBD2. Germline V CDR1 and CDR2: SGHRS, YFSETQ. Trimming removed 6 bases from V and 0 bases from J; junction bases left unmatched: 6. This CDR3 spans 15 amino acids.

The chain is built from TRBV28 and TRBJ2-2, with a tentative D call TRBD2 (5 bases). V gave up 5 bases and J gave up 6 bases, with 13 bases separating them. Germline assignment: CDR1 MDHEN and CDR2 SYDVKM. The CDR3 has 14 amino acids. The CDR3 coding sequence is TGTGCCAGCAGTCCCCGGGGAACCCCCGGGGAGCTGTTTTTT. It yields the protein CASSPRGTPGELFF.

This clone was found once. The V call is TRBV19, the J call TRBJ2-7; D remains ambiguous. This CDR3 region has 15 residues. Germline V gene data show CDR1 as LNHDA and CDR2 as SQIVND (reference sequence). The V and J ends lost 5 bases and 2 bases respectively, with 16 bases between them. The CDR3 loop reads CASSSQVVGPYEQYF. The CDR3, as DNA: TGTGCCAGTAGTTCTCAAGTAGTTGGCCCCTACGAGCAGTACTTC.

This clone is a singleton in its sample. The CDR3 nucleotides are TGCGCCAGCAGCTTCGGACAGGGTACCCACGAGCAGTACTTC. Its protein product is CASSFGQGTHEQYF. The chain has TRBV5-1 and TRBJ2-7, with 8 bases lining up with TRBD1. There are 14 residues in the CDR3. V dropped 2 bases and J dropped 5; count of bases not matched to a gene: 6. Germline V gene sequence: CDR1 SGHRS, CDR2 YFSETQ.

The chain carries TRBV7-3 and TRBJ2-1; TRBD2 matches 11 bases. The length of the CDR3 is 17 residues. Looked up from germline, CDR1 is SGHTA and CDR2 is FQGTGA. Germline trimming cut 5 bases from V and 5 bases from J; bases unmatched to any gene: 11. DNA of the CDR3: TGTGCCAGCAGCCCTACCCCGGGACTAGCGGAACACAATGAGCAGTTCTTC. Protein product: CASSPTPGLAEHNEQFF.

The rearrangement joins TRBV4-2 to TRBJ2-1; D not resolved. Germline assignment: CDR1 LGHNA and CDR2 YNFKEQ. V lost 0 bases and J lost 9, with 9 bases in between. CDR3 length: 13 residues. Here the CDR3 reads CASSQELGAEQFF. CDR3 sequence (DNA): TGTGCCAGCAGCCAAGAGTTGGGTGCTGAGCAGTTCTTC.

The chain combines TRBV5-6 with TRBJ1-2, with a weak D call TRBD1 (6 bases). Germline V gene lookup returns CDR1 SGHDT and CDR2 YYEEEE. This CDR3 comprises 12 residues. Trimming removed 5 bases from V and 4 bases from J, with 9 bases in between. This CDR3 is CASRMDSYGYTF. CDR3 in DNA: TGTGCCAGCAGAATGGACAGCTATGGCTACACCTTC.

The rearrangement uses TRBV11-3 and TRBJ2-3, with unresolved D. The germline V gene encodes CDR1 SGHNT and CDR2 YENEEA. Trimming left V 3 bases short and J 2 bases short, with 18 bases between. The CDR3 loop spans 17 amino acids. CDR3 sequence (DNA): TGTGCCAGCAGCTTTTCTCTGGAGCGACTCCCCACAGATACGCAGTATTTT. Residues: CASSFSLERLPTDTQYF. The full variable domain, with the rest looked up from reference TRBV11-3 and TRBJ2-3, is EAGVVQSPRYKIIEKKQPVAFWCNPISGHNTLYWYLQNLGQGPELLIRYENEEAVDDSQLPKDRFSAERLKGVDSTLKIQPAELGDSAVYLCASSFSLERLPTDTQYFGPGTRLTVL.

V and J are TRBV15 and TRBJ1-1; D is possibly TRBD1 (5 bases). Trimming removed 0 bases at V and 5 bases at J, with 16 bases between. The CDR3 totals 16 residues. The germline CDR1 and CDR2 sequences are LNHNV and YYDKDF (reference sequence). The CDR3 DNA is TGTGCCACCAGCAGAGATAGGGGAAGGGTAGGAACTGAAGCTTTCTTT. It translates to CATSRDRGRVGTEAFF.

This clone was counted a single time. The chain couples TRBV19 to TRBJ2-2; weak D call: TRBD2 (6 bases). V shed 9 bases and J shed 3 bases, with 23 bases lying between them. CDR1 is LNHDA and CDR2 is SQIVND in the germline V gene (reference sequence). CDR3 length: 17 residues. The CDR3 region has the DNA TGTGCCAGAACCCCTGGGAGGACACCCGCGGACACCGGGGAGCTGTTTTTT. This gives the protein CARTPGRTPADTGELFF.

The gene calls are TRBV28 and TRBJ1-1; D gene unclear. Germline values: CDR1 MDHEN, CDR2 SYDVKM. The CDR3 has 16 amino acids. Trimming cost V 5 bases and J 0 bases, with 16 bases left between them. The CDR3 DNA follows: TGTGCCAGCAGTCCCTCGGACGGTCTCATGAACACTGAAGCTTTCTTT. Translated, it gives CASSPSDGLMNTEAFF.

V is TRBV29-1 and J is TRBJ2-3; TRBD2 matches at 10 bases. J gave up 1 base and V 1 base, and 5 bases lay outside the gene matches. CDR3 size: 16 residues. Germline assignment: CDR1 SQVTM and CDR2 ANQGSEA. The CDR3 nucleotides read TGCAGCGTTGAAGGCGGGGGGACTAGCGGCACAGATACGCAGTATTTT. It yields the protein CSVEGGGTSGTDTQYF.

This clone was recorded once. The rearrangement links TRBV6-1 to TRBJ1-1, with 8 positions matching TRBD1. The CDR3 runs 14 residues. CDR1 and CDR2 (germline): MNHNS, SASEGT. V shed 8 bases, J shed 4 bases, and the junction held 9 bases outside the gene matches. Here the CDR3 DNA reads TGTGCCAGCCCCTTACTTACAGGGGGCACTGAAGCTTTCTTT. This codes for CASPLLTGGTEAFF.